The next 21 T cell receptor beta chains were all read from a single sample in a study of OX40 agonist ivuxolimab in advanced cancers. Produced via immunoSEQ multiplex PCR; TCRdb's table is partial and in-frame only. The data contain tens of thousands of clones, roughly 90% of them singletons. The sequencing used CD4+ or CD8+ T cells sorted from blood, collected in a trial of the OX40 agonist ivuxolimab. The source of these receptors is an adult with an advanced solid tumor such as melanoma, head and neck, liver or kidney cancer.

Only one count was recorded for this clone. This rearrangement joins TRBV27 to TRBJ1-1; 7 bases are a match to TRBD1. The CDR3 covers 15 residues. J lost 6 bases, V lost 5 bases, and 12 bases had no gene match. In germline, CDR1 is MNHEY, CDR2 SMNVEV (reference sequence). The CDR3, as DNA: TGTGCCAGCAGTCCGAGACAGGGAGGAACGGCTGAAGCTTTCTTT. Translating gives CASSPRQGGTAEAFF.

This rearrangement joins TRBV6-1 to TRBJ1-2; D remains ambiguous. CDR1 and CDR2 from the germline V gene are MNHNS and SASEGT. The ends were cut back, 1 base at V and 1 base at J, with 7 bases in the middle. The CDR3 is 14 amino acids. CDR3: CASSEDTINYGYTF. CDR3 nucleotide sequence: TGTGCCAGCAGTGAAGACACAATTAACTATGGCTACACCTTC.

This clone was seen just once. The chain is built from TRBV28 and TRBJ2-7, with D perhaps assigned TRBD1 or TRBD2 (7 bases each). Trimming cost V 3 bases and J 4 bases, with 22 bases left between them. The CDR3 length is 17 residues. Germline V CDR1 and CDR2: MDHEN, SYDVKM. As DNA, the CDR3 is TGTGCCAGCAGTTTTTCCAGGGGGGGACGGCGGACGTACGAGCAGTACTTC. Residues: CASSFSRGGRRTYEQYF.

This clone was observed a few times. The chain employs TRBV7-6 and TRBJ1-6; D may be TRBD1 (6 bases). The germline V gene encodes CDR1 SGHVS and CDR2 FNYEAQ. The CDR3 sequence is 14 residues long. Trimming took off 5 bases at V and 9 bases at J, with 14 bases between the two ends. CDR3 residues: CASSLEGQLSPLHF. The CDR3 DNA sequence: TGTGCCAGCAGCCTCGAAGGACAGCTTTCACCCCTCCACTTT.

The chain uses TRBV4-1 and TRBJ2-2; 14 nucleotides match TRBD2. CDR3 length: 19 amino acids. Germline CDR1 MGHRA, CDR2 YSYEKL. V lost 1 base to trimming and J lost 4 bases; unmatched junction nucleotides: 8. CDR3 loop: CASSQGLAGGPWSTGELFF. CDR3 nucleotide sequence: TGCGCCAGCAGCCAAGGACTAGCGGGGGGGCCATGGAGCACCGGGGAGCTGTTTTTT.

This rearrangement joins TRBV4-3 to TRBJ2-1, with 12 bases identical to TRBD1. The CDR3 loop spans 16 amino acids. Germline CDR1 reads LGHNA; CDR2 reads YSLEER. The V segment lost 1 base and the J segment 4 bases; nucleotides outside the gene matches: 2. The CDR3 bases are TGCGCCAGCAGCCAAGTGGGACAGGGGGCATACAATGAGCAGTTCTTC. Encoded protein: CASSQVGQGAYNEQFF.

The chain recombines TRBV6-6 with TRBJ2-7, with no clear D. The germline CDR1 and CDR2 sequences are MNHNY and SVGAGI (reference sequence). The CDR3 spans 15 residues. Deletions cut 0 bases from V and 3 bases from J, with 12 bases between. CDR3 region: CASSYSLDSSYEQYF. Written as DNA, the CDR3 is TGTGCCAGCAGTTACTCTCTAGACTCTAGCTACGAGCAGTACTTC.

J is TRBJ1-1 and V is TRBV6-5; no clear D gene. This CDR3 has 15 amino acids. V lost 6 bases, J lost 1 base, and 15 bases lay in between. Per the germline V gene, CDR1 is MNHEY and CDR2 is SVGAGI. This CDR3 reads CASSLLGKGNTEAFF. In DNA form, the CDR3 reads TGTGCCAGCAGCCTGTTGGGGAAAGGGAACACTGAAGCTTTCTTT.

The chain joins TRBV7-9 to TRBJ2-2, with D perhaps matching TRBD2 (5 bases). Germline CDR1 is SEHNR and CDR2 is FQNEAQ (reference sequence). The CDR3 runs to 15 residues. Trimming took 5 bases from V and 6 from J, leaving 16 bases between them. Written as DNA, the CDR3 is TGTGCCAGCAGCCCCGGCGGACTCATTCCCGGGGAGCTGTTTTTT. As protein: CASSPGGLIPGELFF.

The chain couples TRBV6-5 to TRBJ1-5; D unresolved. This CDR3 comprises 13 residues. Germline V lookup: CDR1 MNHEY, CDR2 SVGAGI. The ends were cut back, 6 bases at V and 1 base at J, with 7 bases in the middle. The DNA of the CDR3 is TGTGCCAGCAGACAAGGGAGCAATCAGCCCCAGCATTTT. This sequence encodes CASRQGSNQPQHF.

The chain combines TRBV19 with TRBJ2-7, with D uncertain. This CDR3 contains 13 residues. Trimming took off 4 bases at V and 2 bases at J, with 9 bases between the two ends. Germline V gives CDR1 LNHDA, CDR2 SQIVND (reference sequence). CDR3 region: CASSTPAAYEQYF. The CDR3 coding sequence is TGTGCCAGTAGTACCCCCGCGGCCTACGAGCAGTACTTC.

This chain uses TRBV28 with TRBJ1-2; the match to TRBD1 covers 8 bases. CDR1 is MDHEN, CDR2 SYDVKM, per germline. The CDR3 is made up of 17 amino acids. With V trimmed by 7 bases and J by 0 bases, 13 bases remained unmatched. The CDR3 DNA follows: TGTGCCAGCACCGGGTTGGGGACAGGAGCCTCTAACTATGGCTACACCTTC. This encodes CASTGLGTGASNYGYTF.

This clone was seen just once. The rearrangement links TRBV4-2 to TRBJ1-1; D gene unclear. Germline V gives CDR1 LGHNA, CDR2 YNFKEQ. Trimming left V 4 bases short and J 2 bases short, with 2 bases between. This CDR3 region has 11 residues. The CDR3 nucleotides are TGTGCCAGCAGCCTCAACACTGAAGCTTTCTTT. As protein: CASSLNTEAFF.

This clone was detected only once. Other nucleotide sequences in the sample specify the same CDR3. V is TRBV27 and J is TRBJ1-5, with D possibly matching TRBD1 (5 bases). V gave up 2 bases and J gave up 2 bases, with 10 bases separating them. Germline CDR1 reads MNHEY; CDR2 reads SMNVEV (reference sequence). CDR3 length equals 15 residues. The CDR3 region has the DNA TGTGCCAGCAGTTTAGGGGGGGTCGGCAATCAGCCCCAGCATTTT. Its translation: CASSLGGVGNQPQHF.

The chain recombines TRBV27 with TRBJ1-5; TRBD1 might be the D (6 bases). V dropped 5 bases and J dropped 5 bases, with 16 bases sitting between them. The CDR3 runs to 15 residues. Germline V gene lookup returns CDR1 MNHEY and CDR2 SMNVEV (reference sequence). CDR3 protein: CASSIDRRPDQPQHF. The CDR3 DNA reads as TGTGCCAGCAGTATCGACAGGAGACCCGATCAGCCCCAGCATTTT.

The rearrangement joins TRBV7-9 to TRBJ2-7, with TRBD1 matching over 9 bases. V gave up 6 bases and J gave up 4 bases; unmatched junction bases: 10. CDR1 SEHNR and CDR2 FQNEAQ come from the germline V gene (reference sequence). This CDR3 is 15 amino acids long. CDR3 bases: TGTGCCAGCAGATCGGCCTGGGACAGGGTTTACGAGCAGTACTTC. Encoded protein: CASRSAWDRVYEQYF. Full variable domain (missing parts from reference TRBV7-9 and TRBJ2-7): DTGVSQNPRHKITKRGQNVTFRCDPISEHNRLYWYRQTLGQGPEFLTYFQNEAQLEKSRLLSDRFSAERPKGSFSTLEIQRTEQGDSAMYLCASRSAWDRVYEQYFGPGTRLTVT.

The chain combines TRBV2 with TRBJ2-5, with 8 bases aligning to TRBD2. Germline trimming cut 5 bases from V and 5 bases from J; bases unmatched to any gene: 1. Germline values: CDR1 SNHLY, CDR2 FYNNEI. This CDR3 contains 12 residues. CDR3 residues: CASSSGGETQYF. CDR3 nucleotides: TGTGCCAGCAGTTCGGGGGGGGAGACCCAGTACTTC.

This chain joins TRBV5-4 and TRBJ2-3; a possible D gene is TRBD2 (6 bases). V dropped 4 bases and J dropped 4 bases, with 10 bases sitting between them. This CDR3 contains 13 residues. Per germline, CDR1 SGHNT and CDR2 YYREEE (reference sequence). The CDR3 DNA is TGTGCCAGCAGCCCGGGACTTTCAGATACGCAGTATTTT. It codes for CASSPGLSDTQYF.

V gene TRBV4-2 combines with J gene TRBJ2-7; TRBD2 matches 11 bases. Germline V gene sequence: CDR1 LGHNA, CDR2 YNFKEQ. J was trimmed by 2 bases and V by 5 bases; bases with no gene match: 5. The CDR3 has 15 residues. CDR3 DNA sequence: TGTGCCAGCAGCGAGGGACTAGCGGAGACCTACGAGCAGTACTTC. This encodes CASSEGLAETYEQYF.

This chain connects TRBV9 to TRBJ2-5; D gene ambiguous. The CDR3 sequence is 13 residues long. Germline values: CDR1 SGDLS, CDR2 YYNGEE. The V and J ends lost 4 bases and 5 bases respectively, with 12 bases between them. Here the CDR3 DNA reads TGTGCCAGCAGCCCATACTACGGGGAGACCCAGTACTTC. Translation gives CASSPYYGETQYF. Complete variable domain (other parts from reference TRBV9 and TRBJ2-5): DSGVTQTPKHLITATGQRVTLRCSPRSGDLSVYWYQQSLDQGLQFLIQYYNGEERAKGNILERFSAQQFPDLHSELNLSSLELGDSALYFCASSPYYGETQYFGPGTRLLVL.

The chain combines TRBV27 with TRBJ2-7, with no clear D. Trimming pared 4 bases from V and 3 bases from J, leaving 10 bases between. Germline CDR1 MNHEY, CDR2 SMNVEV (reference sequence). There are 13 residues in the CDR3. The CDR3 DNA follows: TGTGCCAGCAGTTCCTCGGTAGACTACGAGCAGTACTTC. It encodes CASSSSVDYEQYF.